The 8 T cell receptor beta chains in this list originate from one sample, sequenced in a study of CD8+CD57+ T cells in acquired aplastic anemia (dated by TCRdb to 2016 to 2019). Patients chosen for sequencing had shown expansion of CD8+CD57+ cells by flow cytometry. The sequencing machine was an Illumina HiSeq 2000. TCR beta VDJ combination and CDR3 sequence profiling used genomic DNA as the template. TCRdb passed the public sequencing reads through fastp at Q25 and MiXCR, retaining productive beta sequences. Each CDR3 protein gets just one entry, which takes the most common genes and DNA from the rows behind it. Present in this sample are hundreds of thousands of distinct CDR3 sequences, over 40% of which were seen just once. The top ten hold 20% of the sample. Sequencing was carried out using sorted CD4+, CD8+, or CD8+CD57+ T cells (not recorded which) from PBMCs. The receptors stem from a human donor with aplastic anemia.

The chain recombines TRBV7-9 with TRBJ2-7, with 8 bases fitting TRBD1. Germline V gives CDR1 SEHNR, CDR2 FQNEAQ (reference sequence). With 5 bases clipped from V and 4 bases from J, the junction kept 7 bases outside the gene matches. The CDR3 sequence is 14 residues long. CDR3: CASSSLRQGYEQYF. CDR3 nucleotide sequence: TGTGCCAGCAGCAGCCTCCGACAGGGGTACGAGCAGTACTTC.

V is TRBV10-3 and J is TRBJ1-2, with TRBD1 matching 7 bases. The CDR3 has 15 residues. Looked up from germline, CDR1 is ENHRY and CDR2 is SYGVKD. With 10 bases clipped from V and 3 bases from J, the junction kept 14 bases outside the gene matches. The CDR3 DNA follows: TGTGCCACCGAGACTAGTACAGGGGAAGACTATGGCTACACCTTC. Its protein product is CATETSTGEDYGYTF.

This clonotype showed up many times. V usage is TRBV30 and J usage is TRBJ2-7; 8 nucleotides agree with TRBD2. This CDR3 contains 14 residues. V trimming: 1 base; J trimming: 3 bases; junction bases outside the gene matches: 5. Germline-derived CDR1 and CDR2 are GTSNPN and SVGIG (reference sequence). The CDR3 bases are TGTGCCTGGAGTGAGCGGGGGCGCAACTACGAGCAGTACTTC. Protein sequence: CAWSERGRNYEQYF.

Notes on this clonotype: A read error may explain this, as a much larger clone is one base away. V is TRBV5-4 and J is TRBJ1-1; TRBD1 agrees at 8 bases. After removal of 5 bases from V and 10 bases from J, the junction contained 13 bases not matched to a gene. The CDR3 is 14 residues long. The germline V gene has CDR1 SGHNT and CDR2 YYREEE (reference sequence). CDR3 DNA: TGTGCCAGCAGTACAGGGGGTGGAATGGCTGGAGCTTTCTTT. This translates into CASSTGGGMAGAFF. The full variable domain, its missing parts supplied by reference TRBV5-4 and TRBJ1-1, is ETGVTQSPTHLIKTRGQQVTLRCSSQSGHNTVSWYQQALGQGPQFIFQYYREEENGRGNFPPRFSGLQFPNYSSELNVNALELDDSALYLCASSTGGGMAGAFFGQGTRLTVV.

This clonotype was seen only a few times. The rearrangement joins TRBV20-1 to TRBJ1-2; 8 nucleotides align to TRBD1. V lost 6 bases to trimming and J lost 5 bases; unmatched junction nucleotides: 17. The CDR3 runs 16 residues. Germline V lookup: CDR1 DFQATT, CDR2 SNEGSKA (reference sequence). The CDR3, as DNA: TGCAGTGCCAGCCCTCGTGGGACAGGCCGAGGGTATGGCTACACCTTC. The encoded protein is CSASPRGTGRGYGYTF.

This clonotype has a handful of counts. The rearrangement links TRBV11-2 to TRBJ2-5; 16 nucleotides align to TRBD2. Germline V gene lookup returns CDR1 SGHAT and CDR2 FQNNGV. Germline trimming cut 3 bases from V and 4 bases from J; bases unmatched to any gene: 8. This CDR3 has 18 amino acids. CDR3 DNA: TGTGCCAGCAGCTTGGGCGGGACTAGCGGGGGGGCGGGAGAGACCCAGTACTTC. Its protein is CASSLGGTSGGAGETQYF.

This clonotype was seen many times. V and J are TRBV28 and TRBJ1-2; maybe TRBD1 (5 bases). The CDR3 contains 14 residues. CDR1 and CDR2 from the germline V gene are MDHEN and SYDVKM. V lost 6 bases and J 4 bases, leaving 15 bases between the germline ends. The CDR3 reads CASSSGLSVYGYTF. DNA for the CDR3: TGTGCCAGCAGCTCAGGGTTATCCGTCTATGGCTACACCTTC.

This clonotype was observed at least ten times. The chain is built from TRBV9 and TRBJ1-3, with TRBD1 matching 7 bases. In germline, CDR1 is SGDLS, CDR2 YYNGEE. CDR3 length equals 15 residues. V lost 2 bases and J lost 3; bases outside the gene matches: 5. The CDR3 DNA is TGTGCCAGCAGCGTTAAGGGGGCGCTTGGAAACACCATATATTTT. It translates to CASSVKGALGNTIYF.